This TCR beta chain appears in the sequencing data of a study of identical twins (dated by TCRdb to the mid-2010s). Turning to the overall study: The study deep-sequenced TCR alpha and beta repertoires from monozygotic twins, unrelated adults of various ages and cord blood to test whether fetal clonotypes persist. To rule out contamination, the twin experiments were replicated at different times with different library preparation protocols.

Every donor in the study was a healthy Caucasian. Three unrelated non-twin adults were also sequenced: a male aged 18 to 30, a male aged 50 to 59 and a female aged 50 to 59. Miltenyi CD45RO+ enrichment and human naive T-cell isolation kits were used to isolate memory (CD45RO+) and naive T cells from PBMC. The method behind the library was 5' RACE. TCRdb lists the instrument as Illumina HiSeq 2000. A universal primer binding site was added through template switching, and the final cDNA carried a unique molecular identifier so that TCR cDNA molecules could be counted accurately. First-strand cDNA for TCR alpha and beta chains was synthesized from specific primers in the conserved constant-segment region. To control for contamination, each cDNA library was double barcoded with a SMART-Mk sample barcode plus Illumina barcodes. TruSeq adapter sequences and Illumina sample barcodes were added in two successive PCR steps. The Illumina HiSeq platform was used with custom primers to sequence TCR alpha and beta cDNA libraries. The source study handled its data this way. MiGEC processed the raw reads to extract unique molecular identifiers, while MiXCR was used to determine the CDR3 positions. Recombination models were inferred per individual with the repgenHMM and IGoR tools using an EM algorithm. The analysis of shared clonotypes was done with the tcR package in R, with sharing normalized by the product of cloneset sizes. Out-of-frame nonproductive sequences were analyzed to study raw recombination free of thymic and clonal selection effects. In TCRdb, the public reads were trimmed at Q25 with fastp and aligned with MiXCR, with productive beta chains retained. Each CDR3 protein appears once, grouped with its most common genes and DNA. The V and J calls and clone size come from TCRdb's table, not from the authors' own analysis. Counted in this sample were approximately 670,000 distinct CDR3 sequences; over 5% of them appeared once. Around 2% of the sample is taken by the ten largest.

General findings and caveats noted by the study authors: A weaker excess of twin sharing was found in beta out-of-frame sequences because the signal-to-noise ratio was lowered by fewer shared sequences. Fewer insertions were carried by abundant cord blood beta clonotypes, a similar but weaker trend appeared in young adult naive repertoires, and no such trend appeared in memory repertoires. In monozygotic twins, recombination models systematically underestimated out-of-frame TCR alpha sharing, but the models matched the sharing seen between unrelated individuals. Compared with coincidental sharing between unrelated individuals, out-of-frame TCR alpha sequences shared between twins had an excess of sequences with low generation probability. Zero-insertion analyses could be partly confounded by invariant T cells such as MAIT and iNKT, although diverse VJ usage argued against such confounding for most clonotypes. Conclusions relied on cross-sectional statistical analysis, since the same donors could not be followed over many years.

This clonotype was seen only a few times. It has no known antigen specificity. Nothing much larger sits one base from this clone, and base qualities are not available. Reading the germline V gene (reference sequence) gives CDR1 SEHNR and CDR2 FQNEAQ. V lost 4 bases and J lost 0 bases; the stretch between them is 9 bases long. From the cysteine through the phenylalanine, the CDR3 covers 15 amino acids. CDR3 DNA is the only sequence kept; it has 45 bases, read in frame from the first base. The source material was naive T cells sorted from blood. The sample's cell subset or site, from its label and the paper: cells isolated with a human naive T-cell isolation kit. The source of this sequence is a man aged 18 to 29 in good health. This receptor chain uses TRBV7-9 and TRBJ2-2; tentative D gene TRBD1, with 5 bases matching. The nucleotide sequence is given as TGTGCCAGCAGCTGGGGCGAAGCGAACACCGGGGAGCTGTTTTTT. This gives the protein CASSWGEANTGELFF.